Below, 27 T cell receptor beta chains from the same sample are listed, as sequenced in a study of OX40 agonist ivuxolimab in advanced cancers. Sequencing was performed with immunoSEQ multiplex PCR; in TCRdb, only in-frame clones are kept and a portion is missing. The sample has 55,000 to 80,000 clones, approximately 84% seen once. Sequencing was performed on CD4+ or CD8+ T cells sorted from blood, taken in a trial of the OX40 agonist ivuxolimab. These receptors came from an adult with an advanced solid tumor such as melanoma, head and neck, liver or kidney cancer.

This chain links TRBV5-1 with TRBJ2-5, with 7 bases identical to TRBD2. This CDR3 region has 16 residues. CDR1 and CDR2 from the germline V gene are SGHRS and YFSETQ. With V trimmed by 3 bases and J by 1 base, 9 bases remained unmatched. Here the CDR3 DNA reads TGCGCCAGCAGCTCCCTTGGAGGGGAGGGCCAAGAGACCCAGTACTTC. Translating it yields CASSSLGGEGQETQYF.

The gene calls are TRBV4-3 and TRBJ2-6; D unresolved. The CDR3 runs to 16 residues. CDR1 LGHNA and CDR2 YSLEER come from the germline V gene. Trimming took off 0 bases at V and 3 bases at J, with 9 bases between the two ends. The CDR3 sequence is CASSQDQGFGANVLTF. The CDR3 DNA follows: TGCGCCAGCAGCCAAGATCAAGGTTTTGGGGCCAACGTCCTGACTTTC.

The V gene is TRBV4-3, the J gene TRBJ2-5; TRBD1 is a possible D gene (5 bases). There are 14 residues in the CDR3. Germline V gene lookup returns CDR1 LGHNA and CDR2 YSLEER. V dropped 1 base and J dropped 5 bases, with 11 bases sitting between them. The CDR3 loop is CASSQVYRTETQYF. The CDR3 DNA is TGCGCCAGCAGCCAAGTTTACAGGACGGAGACCCAGTACTTC.

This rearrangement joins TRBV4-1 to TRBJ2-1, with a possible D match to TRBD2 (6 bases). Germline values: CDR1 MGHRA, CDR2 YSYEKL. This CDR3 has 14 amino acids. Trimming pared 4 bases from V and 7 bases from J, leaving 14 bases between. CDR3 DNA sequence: TGCGCCAGCAGCCCCAACAGTGGAGGGAATGAGCAGTTCTTC. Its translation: CASSPNSGGNEQFF.

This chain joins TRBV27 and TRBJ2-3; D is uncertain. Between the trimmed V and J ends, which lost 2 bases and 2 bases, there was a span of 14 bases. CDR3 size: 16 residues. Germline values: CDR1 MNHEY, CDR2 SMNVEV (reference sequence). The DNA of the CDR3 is TGTGCCAGCAGTTTAGGTTACGGGCCTTACACAGATACGCAGTATTTT. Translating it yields CASSLGYGPYTDTQYF.

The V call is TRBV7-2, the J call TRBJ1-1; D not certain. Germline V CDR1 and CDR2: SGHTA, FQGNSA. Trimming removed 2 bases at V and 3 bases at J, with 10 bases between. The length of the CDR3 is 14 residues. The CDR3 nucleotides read TGTGCCAGCAGCTTAACTGGTGCAGACACTGAAGCTTTCTTT. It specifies CASSLTGADTEAFF.

The CDR3 region has the DNA TGTGCCAGTACCTCCCTCTCAGCGGGAGTAATCGGGGAGCTGTTTTTT. This gives the protein CASTSLSAGVIGELFF. The rearrangement joins TRBV19 to TRBJ2-2, with TRBD2 identical over 8 bases. There are 16 residues in the CDR3. The trim removed 7 bases at V and 7 bases at J, leaving 14 bases unmatched. CDR1 is LNHDA, CDR2 SQIVND, per germline (reference sequence).

This CDR3 is CASSIRTGEAETQYF. The CDR3 DNA reads TGTGCCAGCAGTATTAGGACAGGGGAGGCAGAGACCCAGTACTTC. The rearrangement joins TRBV7-2 to TRBJ2-5; 9 bases align to TRBD1. The CDR3 length is 15 residues. CDR1 is SGHTA, CDR2 FQGNSA, per germline. Trimming removed 6 bases from V and 4 bases from J; junction bases left unmatched: 9.

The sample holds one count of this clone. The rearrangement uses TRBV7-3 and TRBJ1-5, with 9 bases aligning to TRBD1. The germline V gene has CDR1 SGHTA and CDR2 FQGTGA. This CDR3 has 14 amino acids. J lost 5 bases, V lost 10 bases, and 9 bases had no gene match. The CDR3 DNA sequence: TGTGCCAACCAACCGGGACAGGGCTATCAGCCCCAGCATTTT. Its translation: CANQPGQGYQPQHF.

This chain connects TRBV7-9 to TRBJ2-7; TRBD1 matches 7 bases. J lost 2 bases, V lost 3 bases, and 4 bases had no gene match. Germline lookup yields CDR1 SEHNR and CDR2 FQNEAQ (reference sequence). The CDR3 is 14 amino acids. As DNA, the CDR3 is TGTGCCAGCAGCTTGGTGACAGGGACCTACGAGCAGTACTTC. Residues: CASSLVTGTYEQYF.

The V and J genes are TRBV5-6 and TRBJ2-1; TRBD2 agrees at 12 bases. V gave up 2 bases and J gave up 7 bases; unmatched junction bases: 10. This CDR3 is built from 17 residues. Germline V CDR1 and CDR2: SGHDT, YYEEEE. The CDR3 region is CASSLRLAGGQLNEQFF. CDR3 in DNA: TGTGCCAGCAGCTTACGGCTAGCGGGGGGGCAGTTAAATGAGCAGTTCTTC.

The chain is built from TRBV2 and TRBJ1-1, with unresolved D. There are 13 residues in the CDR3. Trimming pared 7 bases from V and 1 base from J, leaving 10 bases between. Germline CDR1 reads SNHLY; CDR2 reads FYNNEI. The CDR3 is CASTSVGNTEAFF. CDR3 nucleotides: TGTGCCAGCACGTCGGTAGGGAACACTGAAGCTTTCTTT.

CDR3 amino acids: CASSLFAVNTEAFF. In DNA, the CDR3 is TGTGCCAGCAGCTTATTTGCAGTTAACACTGAAGCTTTCTTT. The chain joins TRBV7-6 to TRBJ1-1; D call uncertain. The V end lost 2 bases, the J end lost 2 bases, and 9 bases lay between the germline ends. The CDR3 contains 14 residues. Germline CDR1 SGHVS, CDR2 FNYEAQ. The complete variable domain, with remaining parts taken from reference TRBV7-6 and TRBJ1-1, reads GAGVSQSPRYKVTKRGQDVALRCDPISGHVSLYWYRQALGQGPEFLTYFNYEAQQDKSGLPNDRFSAERPEGSISTLTIQRTEQRDSAMYRCASSLFAVNTEAFFGQGTRLTVV.

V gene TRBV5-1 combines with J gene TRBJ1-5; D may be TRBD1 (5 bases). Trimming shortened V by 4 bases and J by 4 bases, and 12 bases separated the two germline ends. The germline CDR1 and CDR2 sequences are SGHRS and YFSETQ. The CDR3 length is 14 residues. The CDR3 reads CASSPGGRNQPQHF. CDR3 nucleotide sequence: TGCGCCAGCAGCCCGGGGGGAAGGAATCAGCCCCAGCATTTT.

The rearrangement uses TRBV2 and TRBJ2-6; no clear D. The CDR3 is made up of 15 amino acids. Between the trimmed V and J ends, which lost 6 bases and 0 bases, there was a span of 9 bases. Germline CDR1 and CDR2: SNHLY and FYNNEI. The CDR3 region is CASRMVLSGANVLTF. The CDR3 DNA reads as TGTGCCAGCAGGATGGTCCTCTCTGGGGCCAACGTCCTGACTTTC.

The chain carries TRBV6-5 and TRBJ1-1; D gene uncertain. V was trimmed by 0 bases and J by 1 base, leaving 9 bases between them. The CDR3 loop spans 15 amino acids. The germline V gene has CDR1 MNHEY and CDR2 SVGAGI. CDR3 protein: CASSYSPGANTEAFF. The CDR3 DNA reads TGTGCCAGCAGTTACTCACCGGGTGCGAACACTGAAGCTTTCTTT.

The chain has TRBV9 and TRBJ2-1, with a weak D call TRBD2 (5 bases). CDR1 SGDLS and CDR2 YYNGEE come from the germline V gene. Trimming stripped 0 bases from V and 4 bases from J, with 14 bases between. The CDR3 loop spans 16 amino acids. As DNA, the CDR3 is TGTGCCAGCAGCGTAGGCTGGGCGACGGGGTACAATGAGCAGTTCTTC. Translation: CASSVGWATGYNEQFF.

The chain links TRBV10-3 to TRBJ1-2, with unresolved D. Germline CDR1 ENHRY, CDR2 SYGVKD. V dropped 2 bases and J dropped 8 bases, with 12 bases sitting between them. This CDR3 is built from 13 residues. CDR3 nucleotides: TGTGCCATCAGTGAGCTAACATCGCGAGGCTACACCTTC. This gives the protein CAISELTSRGYTF.

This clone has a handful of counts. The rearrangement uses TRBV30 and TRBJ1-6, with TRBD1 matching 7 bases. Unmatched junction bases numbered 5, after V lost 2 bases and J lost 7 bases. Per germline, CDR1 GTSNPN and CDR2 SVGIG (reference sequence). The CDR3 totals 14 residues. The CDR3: CAWSRRDSNSPLHF. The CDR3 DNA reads TGTGCCTGGAGTAGGCGGGACAGCAATTCACCCCTCCACTTT.

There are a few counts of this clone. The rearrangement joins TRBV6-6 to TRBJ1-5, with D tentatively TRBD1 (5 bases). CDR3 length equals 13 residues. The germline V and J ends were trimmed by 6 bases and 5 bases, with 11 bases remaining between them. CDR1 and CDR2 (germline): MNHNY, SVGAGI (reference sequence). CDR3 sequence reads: CASRGVQYQPQHF. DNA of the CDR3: TGTGCCAGCAGGGGGGTTCAGTATCAGCCCCAGCATTTT.

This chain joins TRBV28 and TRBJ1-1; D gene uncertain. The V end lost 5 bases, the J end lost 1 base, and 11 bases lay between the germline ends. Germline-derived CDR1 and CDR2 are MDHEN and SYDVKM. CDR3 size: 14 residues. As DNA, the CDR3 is TGTGCCAGCAGTCCCCCGCGAGAGAACACTGAAGCTTTCTTT. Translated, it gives CASSPPRENTEAFF.

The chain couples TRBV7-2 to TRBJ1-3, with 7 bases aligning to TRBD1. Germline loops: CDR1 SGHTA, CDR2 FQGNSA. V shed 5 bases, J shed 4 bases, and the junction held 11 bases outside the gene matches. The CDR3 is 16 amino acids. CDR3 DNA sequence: TGTGCCAGCAGCCTCCAGACAGGGAGGACCGGAAACACCATATATTTT. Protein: CASSLQTGRTGNTIYF.

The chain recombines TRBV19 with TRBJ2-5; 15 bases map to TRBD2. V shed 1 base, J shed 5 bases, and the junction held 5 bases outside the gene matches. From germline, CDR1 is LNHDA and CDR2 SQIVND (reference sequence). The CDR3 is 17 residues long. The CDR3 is CASSIAGLAGGPETQYF. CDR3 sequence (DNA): TGTGCCAGTAGTATAGCCGGACTAGCGGGAGGGCCTGAGACCCAGTACTTC.

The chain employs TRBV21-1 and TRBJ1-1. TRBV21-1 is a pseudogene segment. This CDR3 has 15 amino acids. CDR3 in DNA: TGTGCCAGCAGCAAAGAGGGCACTAGGAGCACTGAAGCTTTCTTT. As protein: CASSKEGTRSTEAFF.

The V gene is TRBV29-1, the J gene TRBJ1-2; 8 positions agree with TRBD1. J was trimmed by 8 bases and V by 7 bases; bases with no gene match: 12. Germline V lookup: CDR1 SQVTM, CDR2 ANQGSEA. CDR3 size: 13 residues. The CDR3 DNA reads TGCAGCGGAAGACTGGACAGGGACTGGGGCTACACCTTC. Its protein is CSGRLDRDWGYTF.

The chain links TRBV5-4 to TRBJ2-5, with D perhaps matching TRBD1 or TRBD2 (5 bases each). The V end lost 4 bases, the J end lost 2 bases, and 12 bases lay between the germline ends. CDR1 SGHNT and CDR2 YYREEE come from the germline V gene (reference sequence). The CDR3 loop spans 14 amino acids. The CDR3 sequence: CASSAGTLQETQYF. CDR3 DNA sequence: TGTGCCAGCAGCGCAGGGACGTTACAAGAGACCCAGTACTTC.

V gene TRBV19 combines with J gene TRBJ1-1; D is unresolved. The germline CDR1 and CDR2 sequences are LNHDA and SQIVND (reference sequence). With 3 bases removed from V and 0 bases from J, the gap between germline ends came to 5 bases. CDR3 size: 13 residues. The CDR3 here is CASSMTLNTEAFF. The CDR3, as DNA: TGTGCCAGTAGTATGACCCTGAACACTGAAGCTTTCTTT.